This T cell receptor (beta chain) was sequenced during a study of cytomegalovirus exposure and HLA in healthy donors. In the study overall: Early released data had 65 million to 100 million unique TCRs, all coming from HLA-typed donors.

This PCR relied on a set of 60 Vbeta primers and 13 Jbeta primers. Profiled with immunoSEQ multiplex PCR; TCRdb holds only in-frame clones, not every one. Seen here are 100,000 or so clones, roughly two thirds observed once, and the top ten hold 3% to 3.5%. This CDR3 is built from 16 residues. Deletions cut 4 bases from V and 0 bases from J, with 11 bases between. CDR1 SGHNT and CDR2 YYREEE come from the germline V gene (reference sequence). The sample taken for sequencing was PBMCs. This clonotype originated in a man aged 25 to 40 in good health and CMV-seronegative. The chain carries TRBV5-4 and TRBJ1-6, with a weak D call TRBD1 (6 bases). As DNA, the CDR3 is TGTGCCAGCAGCAGGACAGCTAGCTCCTATAATTCACCCCTCCACTTT. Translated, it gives CASSRTASSYNSPLHF.